The entry below gives a single T cell receptor (beta chain) sequence along with its context. The antigen remains unidentified. Germline and junction disagree at one end, which may indicate a read error. This table comes from immunoSEQ multiplex PCR, and its TCRdb copy is limited to in-frame clones, with some not included. The table includes about 43,000 clones, approximately 84% detected once. The data were obtained in a study of a mutant IDH1 vaccine in newly diagnosed glioma. Study information: Weeks 1, 3, 5, 7, 11, 15, 19 and 23 were when patients received their eight vaccinations. Vaccination was launched 4-6 weeks after radiotherapy alone, or with temozolomide cycles.

Time point denoted: week 23, last vaccination. The study gave 300 ug of mutant IDH1 20-mer peptide per vaccine dose, with topical imiquimod. Donors had new WHO grade 3 or 4 IDH1-mutant, ATRX-lost astrocytomas. Germline values: CDR1 SSHAT, CDR2 FNYEAQ (reference sequence). The CDR3 extends over 14 amino acids. This chain joins TRBV7-7 and TRBJ2-2; D perhaps matches TRBD2 (6 bases). The receptor comes from a woman aged 18-29 years with glioma. Some clones in this sample may be carry-over from other donors' samples. Here the sequenced sample was PBMCs, taken from a glioma patient whose treatment included an IDH1 peptide vaccine. CDR3 amino acids: CASSLDSGTGELFF. The CDR3 region has the DNA TGTGCTAGCAGCTTAGACAGCGGGACCGGGGAGCTGTTTTTT.